Here is one TCR beta chain with its context. The record originates from a study of blood T cell repertoires in COVID-19. Study overall: From T cells, B-cell-depleted T cells, or PBMCs came the material, which was cDNA or gDNA.

The data were produced by immunoSEQ multiplex PCR, yet TCRdb's version contains in-frame clones alone and is incomplete. The sample consists of about 410,000 clones, about nine tenths of them appearing once. Trimming removed 2 bases from V and 7 bases from J; junction bases left unmatched: 4. The CDR3 sequence is 14 residues long. Per the germline V gene, CDR1 is MGHDK and CDR2 is SYGVNS. Sequencing was performed on peripheral blood. This sequence was found in a woman aged 40-49 years with COVID-19, enrolled during active disease. The V call is TRBV25-1, the J call TRBJ1-4; 7 bases agree with TRBD1. In DNA form, the CDR3 reads TGTGCCAGCAGTGAAGATAGGGGGCCTGAAAAACTGTTTTTT. Residues: CASSEDRGPEKLFF.